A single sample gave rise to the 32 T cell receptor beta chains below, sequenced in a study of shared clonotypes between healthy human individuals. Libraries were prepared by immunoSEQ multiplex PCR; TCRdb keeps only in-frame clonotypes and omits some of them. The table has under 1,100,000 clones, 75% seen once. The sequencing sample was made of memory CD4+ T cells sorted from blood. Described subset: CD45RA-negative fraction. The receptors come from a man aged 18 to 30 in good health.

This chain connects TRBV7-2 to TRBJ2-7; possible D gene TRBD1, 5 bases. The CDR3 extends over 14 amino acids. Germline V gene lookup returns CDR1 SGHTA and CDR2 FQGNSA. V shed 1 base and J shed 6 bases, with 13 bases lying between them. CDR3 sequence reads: CASSLDPDRGEQYF. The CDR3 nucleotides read TGTGCCAGCAGCTTAGACCCCGACAGAGGCGAGCAGTACTTC. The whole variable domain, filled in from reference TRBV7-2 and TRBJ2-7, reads GAGVSQSPSNKVTEKGKDVELRCDPISGHTALYWYRQSLGQGLEFLIYFQGNSAPDKSGLPSDRFSAERTGGSVSTLTIQRTQQEDSAVYLCASSLDPDRGEQYFGPGTRLTVT.

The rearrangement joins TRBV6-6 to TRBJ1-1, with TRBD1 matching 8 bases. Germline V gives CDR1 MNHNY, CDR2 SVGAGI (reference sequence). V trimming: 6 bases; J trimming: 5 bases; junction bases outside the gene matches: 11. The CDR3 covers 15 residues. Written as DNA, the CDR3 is TGTGCCAGCAGCCAGACAGGGGCGAGGGGTACTGAAGCTTTCTTT. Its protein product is CASSQTGARGTEAFF.

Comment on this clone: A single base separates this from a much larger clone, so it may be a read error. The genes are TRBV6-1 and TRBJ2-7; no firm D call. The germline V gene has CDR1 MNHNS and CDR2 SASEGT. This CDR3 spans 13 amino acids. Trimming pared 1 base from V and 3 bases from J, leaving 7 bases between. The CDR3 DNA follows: TGTGCCAGCAGTGAAGGCCGCGACTACGAGCAGTACTTC. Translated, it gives CASSEGRDYEQYF.

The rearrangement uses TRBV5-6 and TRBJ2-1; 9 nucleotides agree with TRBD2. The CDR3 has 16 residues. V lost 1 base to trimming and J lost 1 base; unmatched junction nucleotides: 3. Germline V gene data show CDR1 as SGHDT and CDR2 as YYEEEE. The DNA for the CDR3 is TGTGCCAGCAGCTTGACAGGACTAGCGTCCTACAATGAGCAGTTCTTC. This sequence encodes CASSLTGLASYNEQFF. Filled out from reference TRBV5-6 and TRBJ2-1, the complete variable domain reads DAGVTQSPTHLIKTRGQQVTLRCSPKSGHDTVSWYQQALGQGPQFIFQYYEEEERQRGNFPDRFSGHQFPNYSSELNVNALLLGDSALYLCASSLTGLASYNEQFFGPGTRLTVL.

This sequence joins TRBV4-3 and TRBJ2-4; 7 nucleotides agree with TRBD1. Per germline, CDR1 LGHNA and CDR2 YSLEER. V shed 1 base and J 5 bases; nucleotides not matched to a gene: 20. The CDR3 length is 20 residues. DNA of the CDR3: TGCGCCAGCAGCCAAGGTCCGACAGGGTTTGCGGAGTCTAGTGAAAACATTCAGTACTTC. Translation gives CASSQGPTGFAESSENIQYF.

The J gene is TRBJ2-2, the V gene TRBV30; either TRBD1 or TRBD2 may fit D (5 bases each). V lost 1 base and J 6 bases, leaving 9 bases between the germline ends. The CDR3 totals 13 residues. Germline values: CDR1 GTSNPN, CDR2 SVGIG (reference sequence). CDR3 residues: CAWSAGTAGELFF. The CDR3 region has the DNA TGTGCCTGGAGTGCCGGGACGGCCGGGGAGCTGTTTTTT.

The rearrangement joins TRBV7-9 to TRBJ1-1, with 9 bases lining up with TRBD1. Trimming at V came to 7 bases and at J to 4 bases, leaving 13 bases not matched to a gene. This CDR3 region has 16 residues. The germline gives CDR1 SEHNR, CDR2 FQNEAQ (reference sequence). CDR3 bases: TGTGCCAGCACCCGACCGGGACAGGGCGAGCGCACTGAAGCTTTCTTT. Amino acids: CASTRPGQGERTEAFF.

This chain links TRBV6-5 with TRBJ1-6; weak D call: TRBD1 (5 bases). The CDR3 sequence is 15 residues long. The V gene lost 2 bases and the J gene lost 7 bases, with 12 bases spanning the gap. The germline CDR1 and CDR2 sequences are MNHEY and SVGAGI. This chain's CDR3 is CASSYEAGLNSPLHF. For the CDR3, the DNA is TGTGCCAGCAGTTACGAGGCAGGGCTGAATTCACCCCTCCACTTT.

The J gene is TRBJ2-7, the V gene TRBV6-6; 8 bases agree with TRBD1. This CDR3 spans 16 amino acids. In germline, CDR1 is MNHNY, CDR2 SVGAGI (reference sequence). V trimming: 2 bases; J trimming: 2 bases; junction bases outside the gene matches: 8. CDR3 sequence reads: CASSYSDRGQTYEQYF. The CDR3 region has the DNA TGTGCCAGCAGTTACAGTGACAGGGGCCAAACCTACGAGCAGTACTTC.

CDR3 amino acids: CAWRIGVHGYTF. The CDR3 DNA follows: TGTGCCTGGAGAATCGGGGTACATGGCTACACCTTC. The rearrangement uses TRBV30 and TRBJ1-2; D is uncertain. The length of the CDR3 is 12 residues. Between the trimmed V and J ends, which lost 3 bases and 6 bases, there was a span of 11 bases. Germline CDR1 and CDR2: GTSNPN and SVGIG (reference sequence). The whole variable domain, filled in from reference TRBV30 and TRBJ1-2, reads SQTIHQWPATLVQPVGSPLSLECTVEGTSNPNLYWYRQAAGRGLQLLFYSVGIGQISSEVPQNLSASRPQDRQFILSSKKLLLSDSGFYLCAWRIGVHGYTFGSGTRLTVV.

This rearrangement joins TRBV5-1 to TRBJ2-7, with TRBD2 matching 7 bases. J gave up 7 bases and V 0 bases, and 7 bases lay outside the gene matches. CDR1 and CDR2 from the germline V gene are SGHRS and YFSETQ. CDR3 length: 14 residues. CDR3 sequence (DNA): TGCGCCAGCAGCTTGGCGGGGAGGGCGACGGAGCAGTACTTC. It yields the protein CASSLAGRATEQYF.

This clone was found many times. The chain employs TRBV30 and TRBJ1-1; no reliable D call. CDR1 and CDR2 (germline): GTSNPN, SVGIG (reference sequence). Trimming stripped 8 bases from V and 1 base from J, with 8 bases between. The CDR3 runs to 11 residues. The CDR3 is CAAGQNTEAFF. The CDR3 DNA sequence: TGTGCCGCCGGGCAGAACACTGAAGCTTTCTTT.

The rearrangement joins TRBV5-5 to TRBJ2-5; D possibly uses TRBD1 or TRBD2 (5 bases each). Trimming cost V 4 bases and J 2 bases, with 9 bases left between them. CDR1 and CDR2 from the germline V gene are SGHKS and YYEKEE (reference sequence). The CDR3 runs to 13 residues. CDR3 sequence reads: CASSPWGQETQYF. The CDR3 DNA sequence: TGTGCCAGCAGCCCGTGGGGGCAAGAGACCCAGTACTTC.

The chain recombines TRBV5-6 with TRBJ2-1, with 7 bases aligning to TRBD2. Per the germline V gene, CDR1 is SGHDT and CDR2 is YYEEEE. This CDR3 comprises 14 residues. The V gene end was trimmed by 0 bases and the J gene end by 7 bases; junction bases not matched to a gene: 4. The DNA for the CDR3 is TGTGCCAGCAGCTTGGCGGTCGGGGGGAATGAGCAGTTCTTC. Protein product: CASSLAVGGNEQFF.

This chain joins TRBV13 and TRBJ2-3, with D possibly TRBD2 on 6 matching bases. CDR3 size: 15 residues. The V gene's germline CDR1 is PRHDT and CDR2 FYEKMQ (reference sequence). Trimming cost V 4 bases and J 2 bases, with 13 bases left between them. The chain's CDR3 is CASSSRGLVTDTQYF. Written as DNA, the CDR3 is TGTGCCAGCAGCTCCCGGGGGTTGGTCACAGATACGCAGTATTTT.

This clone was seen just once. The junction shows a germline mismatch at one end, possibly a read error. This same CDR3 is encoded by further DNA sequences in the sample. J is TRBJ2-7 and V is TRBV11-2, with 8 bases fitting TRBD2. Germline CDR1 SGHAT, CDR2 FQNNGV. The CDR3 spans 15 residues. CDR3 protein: CASSLVAGSTYEQYF. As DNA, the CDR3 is TGTGCCAGCAGCTTAGTAGCGGGATCTACCTACGAGCAGTACTTT.

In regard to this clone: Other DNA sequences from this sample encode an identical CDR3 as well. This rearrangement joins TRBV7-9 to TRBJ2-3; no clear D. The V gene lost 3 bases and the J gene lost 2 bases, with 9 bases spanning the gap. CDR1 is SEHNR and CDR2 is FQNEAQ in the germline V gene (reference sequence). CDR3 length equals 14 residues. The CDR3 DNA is TGTGCCAGCAGCTTGGCCGGGCCCACAGATACGCAGTATTTT. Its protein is CASSLAGPTDTQYF.

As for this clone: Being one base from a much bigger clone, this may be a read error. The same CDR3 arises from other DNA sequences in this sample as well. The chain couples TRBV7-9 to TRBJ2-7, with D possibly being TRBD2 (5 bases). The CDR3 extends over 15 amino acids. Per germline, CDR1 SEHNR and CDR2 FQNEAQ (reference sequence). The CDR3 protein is CASSLAIEGSYEQYF. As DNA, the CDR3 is TGTGCCAGCAGTTTAGCTATCGAGGGCTCCTACGAGCAGTACTTC.

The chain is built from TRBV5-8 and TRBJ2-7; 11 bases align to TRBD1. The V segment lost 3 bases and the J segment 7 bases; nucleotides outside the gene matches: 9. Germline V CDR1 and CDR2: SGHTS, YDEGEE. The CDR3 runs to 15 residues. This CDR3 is CASSYYGQGAKEQYF. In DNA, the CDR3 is TGTGCCAGCAGCTACTACGGACAGGGGGCGAAGGAGCAGTACTTC.

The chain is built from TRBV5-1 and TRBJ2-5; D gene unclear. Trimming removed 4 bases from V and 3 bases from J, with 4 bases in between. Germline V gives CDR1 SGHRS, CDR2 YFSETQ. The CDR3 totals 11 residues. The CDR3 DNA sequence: TGCGCCAGCAGCCAAAAAGAGACCCAGTACTTC. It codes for CASSQKETQYF.

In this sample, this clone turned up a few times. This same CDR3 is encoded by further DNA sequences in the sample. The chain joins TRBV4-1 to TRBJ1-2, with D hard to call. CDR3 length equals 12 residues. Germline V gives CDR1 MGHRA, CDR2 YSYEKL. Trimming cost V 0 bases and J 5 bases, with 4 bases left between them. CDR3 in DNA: TGCGCCAGCAGCCAAGAGGGATATGGCTACACCTTC. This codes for CASSQEGYGYTF.

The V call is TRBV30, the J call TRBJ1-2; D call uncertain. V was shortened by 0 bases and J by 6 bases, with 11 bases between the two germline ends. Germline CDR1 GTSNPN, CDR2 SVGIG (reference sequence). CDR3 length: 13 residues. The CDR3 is CAWSVIVGDGYTF. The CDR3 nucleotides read TGTGCCTGGAGTGTAATTGTTGGGGATGGCTACACCTTC.

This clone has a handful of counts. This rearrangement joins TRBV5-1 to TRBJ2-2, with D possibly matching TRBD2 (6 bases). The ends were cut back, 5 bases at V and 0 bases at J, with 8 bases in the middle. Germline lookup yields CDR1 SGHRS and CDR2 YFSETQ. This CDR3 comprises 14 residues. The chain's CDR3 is CASSSGANTGELFF. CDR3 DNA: TGCGCCAGCAGTTCGGGAGCGAACACCGGGGAGCTGTTTTTT. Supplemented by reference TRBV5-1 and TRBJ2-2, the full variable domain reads KAGVTQTPRYLIKTRGQQVTLSCSPISGHRSVSWYQQTPGQGLQFLFEYFSETQRNKGNFPGRFSGRQFSNSRSEMNVSTLELGDSALYLCASSSGANTGELFFGEGSRLTVL.

CDR3 protein: CASSPGTGSREQYF. The CDR3 DNA reads TGTGCCAGCAGCCCAGGGACTGGGTCCCGCGAGCAGTACTTC. V gene TRBV6-5 combines with J gene TRBJ2-7; D might be TRBD2 (6 bases). The length of the CDR3 is 14 residues. With 6 bases removed from V and 6 bases from J, the gap between germline ends came to 18 bases. In germline, CDR1 is MNHEY, CDR2 SVGAGI.

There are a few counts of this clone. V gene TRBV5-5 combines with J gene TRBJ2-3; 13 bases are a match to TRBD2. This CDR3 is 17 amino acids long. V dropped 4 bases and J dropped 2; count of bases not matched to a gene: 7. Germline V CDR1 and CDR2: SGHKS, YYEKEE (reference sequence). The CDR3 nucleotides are TGTGCCAGCAGCCCGAGAACTAGCGGGGGGGCCACAGATACGCAGTATTTT. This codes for CASSPRTSGGATDTQYF.

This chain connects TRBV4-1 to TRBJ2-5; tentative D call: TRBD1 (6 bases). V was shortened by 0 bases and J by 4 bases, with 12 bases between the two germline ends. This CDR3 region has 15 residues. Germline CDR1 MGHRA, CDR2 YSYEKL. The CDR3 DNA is TGCGCCAGCAGCCAAGATCCCAGGGGAAGAGAGACCCAGTACTTC. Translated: CASSQDPRGRETQYF.

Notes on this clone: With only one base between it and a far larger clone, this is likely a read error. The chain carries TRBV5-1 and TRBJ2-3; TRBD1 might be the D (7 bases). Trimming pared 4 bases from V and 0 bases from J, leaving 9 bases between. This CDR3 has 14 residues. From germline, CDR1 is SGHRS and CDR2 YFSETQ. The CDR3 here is CASSAGQSTDTQYF. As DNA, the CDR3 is TGCGCCAGCAGCGCGGGACAGAGCACAGATACGCAGTATTTT.

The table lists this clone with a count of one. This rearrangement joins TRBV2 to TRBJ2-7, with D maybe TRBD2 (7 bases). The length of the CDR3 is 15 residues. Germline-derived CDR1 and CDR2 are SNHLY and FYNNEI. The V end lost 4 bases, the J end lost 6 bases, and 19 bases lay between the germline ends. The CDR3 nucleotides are TGTGCCAGCAGTGGGTTGGGAGGGGGGTCTGGCGAGCAGTACTTC. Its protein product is CASSGLGGGSGEQYF.

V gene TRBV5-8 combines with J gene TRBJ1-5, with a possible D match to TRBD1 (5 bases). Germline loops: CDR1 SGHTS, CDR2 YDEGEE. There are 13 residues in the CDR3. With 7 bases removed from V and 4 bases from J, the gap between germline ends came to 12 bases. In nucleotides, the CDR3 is TGTGCCAGCGTGGGGACCTCGAATCAGCCCCAGCATTTT. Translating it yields CASVGTSNQPQHF.

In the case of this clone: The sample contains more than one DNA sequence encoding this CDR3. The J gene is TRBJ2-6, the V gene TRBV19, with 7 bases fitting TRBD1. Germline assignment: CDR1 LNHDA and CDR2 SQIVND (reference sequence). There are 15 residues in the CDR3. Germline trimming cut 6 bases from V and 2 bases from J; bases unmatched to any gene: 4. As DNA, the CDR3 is TGTGCCAGTAGCGCCGACAGGGCTGGGGCCAACGTCCTGACTTTC. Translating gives CASSADRAGANVLTF.

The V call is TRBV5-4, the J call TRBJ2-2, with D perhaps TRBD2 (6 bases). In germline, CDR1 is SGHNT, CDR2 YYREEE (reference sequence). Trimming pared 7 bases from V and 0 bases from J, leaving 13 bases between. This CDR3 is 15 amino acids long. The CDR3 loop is CASALGTANTGELFF. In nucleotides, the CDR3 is TGTGCCAGCGCCCTAGGGACTGCGAACACCGGGGAGCTGTTTTTT. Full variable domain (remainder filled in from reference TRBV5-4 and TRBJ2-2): ETGVTQSPTHLIKTRGQQVTLRCSSQSGHNTVSWYQQALGQGPQFIFQYYREEENGRGNFPPRFSGLQFPNYSSELNVNALELDDSALYLCASALGTANTGELFFGEGSRLTVL.

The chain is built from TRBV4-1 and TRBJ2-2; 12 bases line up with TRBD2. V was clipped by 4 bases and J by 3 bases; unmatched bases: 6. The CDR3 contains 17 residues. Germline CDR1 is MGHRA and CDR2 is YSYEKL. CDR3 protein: CASSRASGGADTGELFF. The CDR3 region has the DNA TGCGCCAGCAGCCGGGCTAGCGGGGGGGCGGACACCGGGGAGCTGTTTTTT.